This T cell receptor (beta chain) was found in a study of blood T cell repertoires in COVID-19. Turning to the study itself: The analysed material was cDNA or gDNA that came from T cells, B-cell-depleted T cells, or PBMCs.

The table came from immunoSEQ multiplex PCR; TCRdb's copy has only in-frame clones and leaves some out. The sample carries 250,000 to 350,000 clones, around nine tenths recorded once. Individuals aged about 18 to 100 years were recruited from about two dozen US areas. Recovered Cohort 3 donors showed two negative PCRs, clearance, or symptom resolution. CDR3 size: 14 residues. Germline V gene data show CDR1 as ENHRY and CDR2 as SYGVKD. The V segment lost 10 bases and the J segment 2 bases; nucleotides outside the gene matches: 9. Source material: PBMCs or T cells enriched from blood (not recorded which). This rearrangement joins TRBV10-3 to TRBJ2-3, with 7 positions matching TRBD1. The sequence came from a woman in her thirties or forties who had recovered from COVID-19. The CDR3 protein is CATTPGQNTDTQYF. The CDR3 region has the DNA TGTGCCACTACTCCGGGACAGAACACAGATACGCAGTATTTT.